A selection of T cell receptor beta chains follows, all from one sample in a study of OX40 agonist ivuxolimab in advanced cancers. Sequencing was performed with immunoSEQ multiplex PCR; in TCRdb, only in-frame clones are kept and a portion is missing. The table includes 82,000 or so clones, around 83% detected once. The sequenced sample was CD4+ or CD8+ T cells sorted from blood, obtained in a trial of the OX40 agonist ivuxolimab. Every receptor here comes from an adult with an advanced solid tumor such as melanoma, head and neck, liver or kidney cancer. CDR3s include the opening cysteine and the closing phenylalanine or tryptophan. D genes are given only for firm matches. Only some rows state a clone size, as once, few, many or a class for expanded clones.

J,size,V,D,DNA,CDR3
TRBJ2-3,few,TRBV5-6,.,TGTGCCAGCCAAAGGTTCCGGGACTTGGACACAGATACGCAGTATTTT,CASQRFRDLDTDTQYF
TRBJ1-1,.,TRBV29-1,.,TGCAGCGTTGAATCGATAGCCAGTAACACTGAAGCTTTCTTT,CSVESIASNTEAFF
TRBJ1-2,.,TRBV4-3,.,TGCGCCAGCAGCCCCCGGGGCTCAGGGGACTATGGCTACACCTTC,CASSPRGSGDYGYTF
TRBJ1-1,.,TRBV28,TRBD1,TGTGCCAGCAGTTTAACCAGGGGGTGGGCTGAAGCTTTCTTT,CASSLTRGWAEAFF
TRBJ1-6,.,TRBV9,.,TGTGCCAGCAGCCCGACGGGAATGGGTTCACCCCTCCACTTT,CASSPTGMGSPLHF
TRBJ2-5,.,TRBV15,.,TGTGCCACCAGCAGAGATGGCCGAATACCGGAGACCCAGTACTTC,CATSRDGRIPETQYF
TRBJ1-5,.,TRBV28,.,TGTGCCAGCAGTTTCAAACAGCCCCAGCATTTT,CASSFKQPQHF
TRBJ2-7,few,TRBV11-2,.,TGTGCCAGCAGCTTAGAACCGAGCACCTACGAGCAGTACTTC,CASSLEPSTYEQYF
TRBJ1-1,once,TRBV9,TRBD1,TGTGCCAGCAGCGAACGGACAGGCTCCGAAGCTTTCTTT,CASSERTGSEAFF
TRBJ1-1,once,TRBV10-3,TRBD1,TGTGCCATCAGTGATTTGGACAGGGGGCTCGTTTACACTGAAGCTTTCTTT,CAISDLDRGLVYTEAFF
TRBJ2-3,.,TRBV9,.,TGTGCCAGCAGCCAGTTGGGTGATACGCAGTATTTT,CASSQLGDTQYF
TRBJ1-1,.,TRBV7-8,.,TGTGCCAGCAGCCCCATAGGGAACACTGAAGCTTTCTTT,CASSPIGNTEAFF
TRBJ1-5,.,TRBV7-9,.,TGTGCCAGCAGCCAGGACAGCCTCCCCCAGCATTTT,CASSQDSLPQHF
TRBJ1-2,.,TRBV11-2,.,TGTGCCAGCAGCTTAGTAGGGTCTAACTATGGCTACACCTTC,CASSLVGSNYGYTF
TRBJ2-5,once,TRBV20-1,.,TGCAGTGCTACATGGGTAGAGACCCAGTACTTC,CSATWVETQYF
TRBJ1-2,.,TRBV29-1,.,TGCAGCGTTGGACAGGAGCTGAACTATGGCTACACCTTC,CSVGQELNYGYTF
TRBJ1-1,.,TRBV18,TRBD1,TGTGCCAGCTCACCGGCAGGGGGGTTTACTGAAGCTTTCTTT,CASSPAGGFTEAFF
TRBJ1-3,.,TRBV5-4,.,TGTGCCAGCAGCTTTCCCGTGGGAGGAAACACCATATATTTT,CASSFPVGGNTIYF
TRBJ2-3,.,TRBV19,.,TGTGCCAGTAGTACCCCGCCAGGGACGGACACAGATACGCAGTATTTT,CASSTPPGTDTDTQYF
TRBJ2-1,.,TRBV6-1,.,TGTGCCAGCAGTGAAGCCACCTTACGGAATGAGCAGTTCTTC,CASSEATLRNEQFF
TRBJ2-5,.,TRBV10-2,TRBD2,TGCGCCAGCAAAGTAGCGGGGGGAGCCGAGACCCAGTACTTC,CASKVAGGAETQYF
TRBJ1-1,.,TRBV4-3,.,TGCGCCAGCAGCCAGACACTGGAGAACACTGAAGCTTTCTTT,CASSQTLENTEAFF
TRBJ1-3,once,TRBV7-2,.,TGTGCCAGCAGCTTAGATCCAGGGGCTGGAAACACCATATATTTT,CASSLDPGAGNTIYF
TRBJ2-4,.,TRBV11-2,.,TGTGCCAGCAGCTTAGATGCGGTGAGGGGCTCCAAAAACATTCAGTACTTC,CASSLDAVRGSKNIQYF
TRBJ2-3,.,TRBV5-1,TRBD2,TGCGCCAGCAGCGTTGAGCGAGCGGGGGAGCCGCGGGATACGCAGTATTTT,CASSVERAGEPRDTQYF
TRBJ2-5,.,TRBV5-1,.,TGCGCCAGCAGCCCCGAAAGGGCGGGAGAGACCCAGTACTTC,CASSPERAGETQYF
TRBJ1-2,.,TRBV30,TRBD1,TGTGCCTGGAGAGAGGACAGGGGCAACTATGGCTACACCTTC,CAWREDRGNYGYTF
TRBJ2-5,once,TRBV7-2,.,TGTGCCAGCAGCTCCATGGACGGGGAGACCCAGTACTTC,CASSSMDGETQYF
TRBJ2-3,once,TRBV29-1,TRBD2,TGCAGCGTTGAAAGGGGAGGGTCAGGGACTAGCACAGATACGCAGTATTTT,CSVERGGSGTSTDTQYF
TRBJ1-2,.,TRBV30,TRBD1,TGTGCCTGGAGCGCAAAAGGGGGCGTGGAAGGCTACACCTTC,CAWSAKGGVEGYTF
TRBJ2-2,.,TRBV5-1,.,TGCGCCAGCAGTGGAACAGGGACGAGCACCGGGGAGCTGTTTTTT,CASSGTGTSTGELFF
TRBJ2-5,.,TRBV2,TRBD1,TGTGCCAGCAGCATCGGACAGGTAGAGACCCAGTACTTC,CASSIGQVETQYF
TRBJ2-7,few,TRBV6-6,.,TGTGCCAGCAGCCTCCAAGGGGGGGGGCCCTACGAGCAGTACTTC,CASSLQGGGPYEQYF
TRBJ1-2,.,TRBV27,.,TGTGCCAGCAGTTCCGACTGGAACTATGGCTACACCTTC,CASSSDWNYGYTF
TRBJ1-4,.,TRBV9,.,TGTGCCAGCAGCCCAAGCGGAGGGCGAGGCGAAAAACTGTTTTTT,CASSPSGGRGEKLFF
TRBJ2-3,.,TRBV9,.,TGTGCCAGCAGCGTAATCCCGGGGAGCACAGATACGCAGTATTTT,CASSVIPGSTDTQYF
TRBJ1-1,.,TRBV29-1,.,TGCAGCGTTGAAAATGGGGGTAACACTGAAGCTTTCTTT,CSVENGGNTEAFF
TRBJ1-1,.,TRBV5-1,.,TGCGCCAGCAGCTTGGAGGGCAGGGGAAACACTGAAGCTTTCTTT,CASSLEGRGNTEAFF
TRBJ2-3,.,TRBV20-1,.,TGCAGTGCTAGAGACTTCGATACGCAGTATTTT,CSARDFDTQYF
TRBJ2-5,.,TRBV5-1,.,TGCGCCAGCAGCTTGGTTCTTGGGGTGGAGACCCAGTACTTC,CASSLVLGVETQYF
TRBJ2-7,.,TRBV28,TRBD1,TGTGCCAGCAGTCCCCGGGACAGATCCCTTTACGAGCAGTACTTC,CASSPRDRSLYEQYF
TRBJ1-2,once,TRBV5-1,.,TGCGCCAGCAGCTCCGTCAGGGATGGCTACACCTTC,CASSSVRDGYTF
TRBJ2-5,once,TRBV5-4,.,TGTGCCAGCCAGGACCCGTTCCAAGAGACCCAGTACTTC,CASQDPFQETQYF
TRBJ1-2,.,TRBV5-1,.,TGCGCCAGCAGCCCGGGGGACGTGGGTGGCTACACCTTC,CASSPGDVGGYTF
TRBJ1-1,.,TRBV5-6,.,TGTGCCAGCAGCTCCGCGCCGAGGACAGCGAACACTGAAGCTTTCTTT,CASSSAPRTANTEAFF
TRBJ2-3,.,TRBV9,.,TGTGCCAGCAGCGTAATGGAAAGCAACACAGATACGCAGTATTTT,CASSVMESNTDTQYF
TRBJ2-5,.,TRBV27,TRBD2,TGTGCCAGCGGAGGGGGCGGGGGGGACGTACAAGAGACCCAGTACTTC,CASGGGGGDVQETQYF
TRBJ2-1,.,TRBV28,.,TGTGCCAGCAGTTTATATCCCCAAGAGCAGTTCTTC,CASSLYPQEQFF
TRBJ1-1,.,TRBV7-9,.,TGTGCCAGCAGCTTATCCAGGAGCACTGAAGCTTTCTTT,CASSLSRSTEAFF
TRBJ1-1,.,TRBV15,.,TGTGCCACCAGCAGTCCGGCGGGTCGGGACACTGAAGCTTTCTTT,CATSSPAGRDTEAFF
TRBJ2-3,once,TRBV10-2,.,TGCGCCAGCAGGGTGGGCGCAGATACGCAGTATTTT,CASRVGADTQYF